The following is a T cell receptor (beta chain) sequence with its context. Its antigen is unknown. The sample comes from a study of lymphopenia after photon versus proton radiotherapy. Study-level points and caveats: Under photons, naive T cells and diversity fell while effector/memory populations rose.

The table came from immunoSEQ multiplex PCR; TCRdb's copy has only in-frame clones and leaves some out. The table shows 40,000 or so clones, with 85% occurring only once. The V and J ends lost 6 bases and 5 bases, in that order; junction bases with no gene match: 7. Germline loops: CDR1 LGHNA, CDR2 YSLEER. This CDR3 contains 15 residues. The sequence derives from a middle-aged man with gastric cancer. The chain combines TRBV4-3 with TRBJ1-4; TRBD1 agrees at 9 bases. The sequenced sample was peripheral blood, obtained from a patient treated with photon-based radiotherapy. CDR3 sequence (DNA): TGCGCCAGCAGTCCAGGACAGGGGACGAATGAAAAACTGTTTTTT. It yields the protein CASSPGQGTNEKLFF.